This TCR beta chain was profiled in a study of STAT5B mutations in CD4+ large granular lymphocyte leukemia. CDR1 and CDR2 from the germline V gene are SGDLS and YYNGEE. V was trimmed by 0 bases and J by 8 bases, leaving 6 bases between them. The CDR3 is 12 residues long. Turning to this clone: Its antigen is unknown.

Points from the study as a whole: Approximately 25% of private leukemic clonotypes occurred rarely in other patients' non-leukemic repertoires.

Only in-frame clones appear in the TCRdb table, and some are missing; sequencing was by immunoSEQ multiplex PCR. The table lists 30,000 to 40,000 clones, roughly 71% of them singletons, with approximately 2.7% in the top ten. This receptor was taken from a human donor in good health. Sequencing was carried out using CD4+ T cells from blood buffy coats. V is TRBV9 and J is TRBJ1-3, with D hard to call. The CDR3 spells CASSVVGDTIYF. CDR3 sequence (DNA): TGTGCCAGCAGCGTAGTCGGGGACACCATATATTTT.